The 5 T cell receptor beta chains listed next were all sequenced from one sample in a study of vaccination and CD4 T cells after COVID-19 (dated by TCRdb to between 2021 and 2024). The method was PCR. The instrument given in TCRdb is Illumina iSeq 100. Through fastp at Q25 and MiXCR, TCRdb rebuilt clones from the public reads, retaining in-frame beta chains. All rows with the same CDR3 protein become a single entry with the most common DNA and genes. For this sample there are around 31,000 distinct CDR3 sequences; 49% appear just once. 5% to 6% of the sample is in the top ten clones. The time point label for this specimen denotes: late sampling 161 to 241 days after vaccination in a few convalescent patients. This specimen consisted of CD4+ T cells from blood, obtained about 7 months after SARS-CoV-2 vaccination. These receptors all come from a human donor who had recovered from COVID-19.

A few counts support this clonotype. The rearrangement uses TRBV27 and TRBJ2-1, with D possibly being TRBD1 or TRBD2 (5 bases each). The CDR3 is 11 amino acids. Trimming left V 2 bases short and J 9 bases short, with 5 bases between. Germline V gene sequence: CDR1 MNHEY, CDR2 SMNVEV (reference sequence). The CDR3 loop reads CASSLGTEQFF. For the CDR3, the DNA is TGTGCCAGCAGTTTAGGGACTGAGCAGTTCTTC.

This chain connects TRBV27 to TRBJ1-6; TRBD1 matches 9 bases. The V gene's germline CDR1 is MNHEY and CDR2 SMNVEV (reference sequence). V lost 3 bases and J lost 7; bases outside the gene matches: 4. The CDR3 contains 15 residues. CDR3 amino acids: CASSLAGTGNSPLHF. The CDR3 DNA reads as TGTGCCAGCAGTTTGGCTGGGACAGGGAATTCACCCCTCCACTTT.

In its sample, this clonotype was seen a few times. V usage is TRBV6-1 and J usage is TRBJ1-5; a possible D gene is TRBD1 (6 bases). The CDR3 is 13 residues long. The ends were cut back, 10 bases at V and 6 bases at J, with 16 bases in the middle. CDR1 is MNHNS and CDR2 is SASEGT in the germline V gene. The CDR3 here is CATPTGGGQPQHF. CDR3 DNA sequence: TGTGCCACTCCGACGGGGGGCGGTCAGCCCCAGCATTTT.

The V gene is TRBV11-1, the J gene TRBJ2-3; D remains unclear. CDR3 length: 15 residues. The germline V gene encodes CDR1 SGHAT and CDR2 FQDESV (reference sequence). V lost 3 bases and J 4 bases, leaving 14 bases between the germline ends. This CDR3 is CASSLAPAGSDTQYF. The CDR3 DNA reads TGTGCCAGCAGCTTGGCCCCGGCCGGCTCAGATACGCAGTATTTT.

This clonotype was observed a few times. This chain joins TRBV6-1 and TRBJ2-7; no firm D call. CDR1 and CDR2 (germline): MNHNS, SASEGT. The V and J ends lost 4 bases and 3 bases respectively, with 10 bases between them. The CDR3 contains 13 residues. The CDR3 bases are TGTGCCAGCAGTGCCCAACGTGGCTACGAGCAGTACTTC. Translating gives CASSAQRGYEQYF.